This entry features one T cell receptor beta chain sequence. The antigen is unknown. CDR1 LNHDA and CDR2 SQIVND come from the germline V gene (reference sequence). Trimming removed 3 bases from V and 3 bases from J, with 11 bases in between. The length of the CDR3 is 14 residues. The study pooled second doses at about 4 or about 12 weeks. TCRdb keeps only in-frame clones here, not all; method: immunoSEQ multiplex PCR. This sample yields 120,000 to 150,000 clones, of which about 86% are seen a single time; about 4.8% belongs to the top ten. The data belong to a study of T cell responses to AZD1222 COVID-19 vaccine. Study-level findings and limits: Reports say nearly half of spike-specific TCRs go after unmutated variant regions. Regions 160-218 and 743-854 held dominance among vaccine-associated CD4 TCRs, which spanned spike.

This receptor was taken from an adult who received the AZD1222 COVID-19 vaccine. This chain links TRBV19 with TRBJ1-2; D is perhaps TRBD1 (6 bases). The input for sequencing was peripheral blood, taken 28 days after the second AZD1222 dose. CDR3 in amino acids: CASSISGADYGYTF. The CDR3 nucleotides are TGTGCCAGTAGTATTTCGGGGGCGGACTATGGCTACACCTTC.